This T cell receptor (beta chain) stems from a study of T cell responses to AZD1222 COVID-19 vaccine (dated by TCRdb to about 2021). Background for the entire study: TCR sequencing covered 233 trial participants: 200 to 220 given two doses of AZD1222 and some 25 given two doses of MenACWY control vaccine. Trial participants were enrolled by age into subgroups of 18-55, 56-69 and 70-plus years, and around 150, 28 and 57 TCR-sequenced participants, respectively, were included in these subgroups.

The time point label of this sample denotes: baseline before first vaccination. This sample's treatment or condition label indicates: meningococcal conjugate vaccine given as trial control. Samples from vaccinated people were obtained from the UK trials COV001 and COV002, which included a single-blind randomized controlled phase 2/3 trial of AZD1222 (ChAdOx1 nCoV-19) in healthy adults. For TCRbeta chain sequencing, PBMC samples were collected from trial participants at day 0 and at day 28 after the second dose. What the study reported, not specific to this receptor: After two AZD1222 doses, spike-specific TCR breadth and depth were significantly higher than at day 0 and than in MenACWY recipients. Conclusions about previously exposed vaccinees were limited because only six or seven AZD1222 recipients were SARS-CoV-2 seropositive at baseline. Most participants were white British and females outnumbered males, and the authors suggested that clonal diversity may have been underestimated. Reportedly, close to half of the unique spike-specific TCRs recognized epitopes lying outside the regions that are mutated in the B.1.351 and B.1.1.7 variants. No day 14 peak-response samples were available, so repertoires were characterized only after the peak T cell response. The whole spike protein was spanned by vaccine-associated CD4 TCRs, and dominant responses were seen in regions 160-218 and 743-854. In the small 56-69-year group, the increase in depth fell short of significance, most likely because of low power.

According to the germline V gene, CDR1 reads KGHSH and CDR2 reads LQKENI. The CDR3 runs 14 residues from the cysteine to the phenylalanine. Only the CDR3 portion is preserved as DNA: 42 bases, with reading frame beginning at the first base. V is cut by 2 bases and J by 2 bases, and the space between the germline ends is 10 bases. The CDR3 regions of human TCRbeta chains were analyzed by immunosequencing. In the source study's methods: Repertoire TCRs were checked for matches against a reference library of SARS-CoV-2-specific TCRs that had been generated using the MIRA antigen-specificity platform. Breadth was defined as the fraction of unique TCRs that were SARS-CoV-2-associated. Depth was defined as the fraction of total T cells that were SARS-CoV-2-associated. Using the MIRA data, every spike-specific TCR was mapped to the spike region that the TCR reacted to and assigned to either a CD4 or a CD8 class. Log10-transformed breadth and depth values were compared by one-way ANOVA with Sidak's multiple comparisons tests. Held by TCRdb, this immuneACCESS table contains in-frame sequences only and omits some clones. Under half of the omission traces to an unresolved V gene where checked; the cause of the rest is unknown. That table gives V, J and clone size, and the DNA gave D and trimming. This sample has 90,000 to 120,000 clones in its table, and approximately 90% of those were observed once. The ten largest clones represent approximately 3.1% of the sample.

As regards this clone: Its antigen is not yet known. One base away there is no much larger clone; base qualities are not given.

The V gene is TRBV18 and the J gene is TRBJ2-7; the D gene is perhaps TRBD2, on 6 matching bases. The input for sequencing was peripheral blood, taken on day 0 of MenACWY control vaccination. The origin of this receptor is an adult in good health. The CDR3 protein: CASSPGRYAYEQYF. The base sequence is TGTGCCAGCTCACCAGGGAGGTACGCCTACGAGCAGTACTTC.